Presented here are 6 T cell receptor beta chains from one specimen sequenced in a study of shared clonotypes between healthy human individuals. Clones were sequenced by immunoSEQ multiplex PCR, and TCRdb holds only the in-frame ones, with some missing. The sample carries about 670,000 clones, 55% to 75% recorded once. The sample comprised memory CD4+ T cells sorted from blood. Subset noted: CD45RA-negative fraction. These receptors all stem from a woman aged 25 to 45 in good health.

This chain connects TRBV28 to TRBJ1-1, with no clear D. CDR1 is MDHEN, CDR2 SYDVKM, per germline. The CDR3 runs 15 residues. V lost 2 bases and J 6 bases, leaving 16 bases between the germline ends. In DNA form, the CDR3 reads TGTGCCAGCAGTTTAAAGCGGAGCGGCCGCCCTGAAGCTTTCTTT. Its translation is CASSLKRSGRPEAFF.

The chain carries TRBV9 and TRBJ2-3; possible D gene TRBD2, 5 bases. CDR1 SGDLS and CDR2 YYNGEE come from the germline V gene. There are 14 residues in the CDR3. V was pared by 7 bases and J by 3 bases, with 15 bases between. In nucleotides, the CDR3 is TGTGCCAGCGTTCGAGGGAGCTCTACAGATACGCAGTATTTT. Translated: CASVRGSSTDTQYF.

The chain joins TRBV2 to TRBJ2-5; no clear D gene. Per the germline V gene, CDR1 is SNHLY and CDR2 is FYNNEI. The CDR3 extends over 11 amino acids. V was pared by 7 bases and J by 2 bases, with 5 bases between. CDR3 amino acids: CASNWQETQYF. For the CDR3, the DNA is TGTGCCAGCAATTGGCAAGAGACCCAGTACTTC.

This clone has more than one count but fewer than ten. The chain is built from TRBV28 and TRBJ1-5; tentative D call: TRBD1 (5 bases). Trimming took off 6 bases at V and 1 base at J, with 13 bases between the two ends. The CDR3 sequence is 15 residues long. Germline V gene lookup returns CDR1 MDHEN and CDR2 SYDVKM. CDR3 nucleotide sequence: TGTGCCAGCAGGTTCTCAGACAGAAGCAATCAGCCCCAGCATTTT. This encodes CASRFSDRSNQPQHF.

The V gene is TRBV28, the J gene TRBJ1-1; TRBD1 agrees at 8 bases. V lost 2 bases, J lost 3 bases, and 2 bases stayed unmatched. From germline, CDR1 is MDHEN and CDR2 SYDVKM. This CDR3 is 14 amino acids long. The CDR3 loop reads CASSLTGGYTEAFF. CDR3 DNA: TGTGCCAGCAGTTTAACAGGGGGGTACACTGAAGCTTTCTTT.

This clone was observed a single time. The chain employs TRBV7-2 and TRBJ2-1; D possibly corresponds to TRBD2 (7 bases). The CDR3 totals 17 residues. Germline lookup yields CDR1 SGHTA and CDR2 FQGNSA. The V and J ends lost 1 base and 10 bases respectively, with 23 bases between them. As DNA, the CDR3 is TGTGCCAGCAGCTTAGGAAGGGGGGGTCGGCTAGCCCGCGAGCAGTTCTTC. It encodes CASSLGRGGRLAREQFF.